One and the same sample provided the 27 T cell receptor beta chains below, sequenced in a study of T cell repertoires in cytomegalovirus infection. Antigens of these TCRs are unknown. TCRdb reprocessed the reads via MiXCR and lists one record per CDR3 protein. The sample contains some 920,000 distinct CDR3 sequences, around 32% of which appear only once. This material consisted of cultured CD8+ T cells from PBMCs, taken from culture after CMV antigen stimulation. These receptors were obtained from a human donor in good health (CMV status not recorded). Some clones in this sample may be carry-over from other donors' samples.

The rearrangement joins TRBV4-2 to TRBJ2-1; 10 bases map to TRBD2. The CDR3 is made up of 16 amino acids. The ends lost 4 bases at V and 8 bases at J; junction bases unmatched: 11. The germline gives CDR1 LGHNA, CDR2 YNFKEQ. The DNA of the CDR3 is TGTGCCAGCAGCCTACCGAGCGGGGGGGCCTTGGATGAGCAGTTCTTC. Encoded protein: CASSLPSGGALDEQFF.

The rearrangement joins TRBV27 to TRBJ1-2, with a possible D match to TRBD1 (5 bases). Germline CDR1 and CDR2: MNHEY and SMNVEV (reference sequence). The CDR3 spans 15 residues. Trimming took off 5 bases at V and 0 bases at J, with 13 bases between the two ends. DNA for the CDR3: TGTGCCAGCAGTCCTGCGGGGCAGACTAACTATGGCTACACCTTC. Translation: CASSPAGQTNYGYTF.

The chain has TRBV5-4 and TRBJ2-7, with TRBD2 identical over 10 bases. This CDR3 spans 16 amino acids. Losses at the gene ends were 4 bases for V and 3 bases for J; bases not matched to a gene: 10. Germline V gene data show CDR1 as SGHNT and CDR2 as YYREEE (reference sequence). The CDR3 nucleotides are TGTGCCAGCAGCCTAGGACTAGCGGTGTCGGGCTACGAGCAGTACTTC. This sequence encodes CASSLGLAVSGYEQYF.

The chain employs TRBV10-2 and TRBJ2-1; 7 nucleotides agree with TRBD2. The CDR3 has 15 amino acids. From germline, CDR1 is WSHSY and CDR2 SAAADI. The V segment lost 3 bases and the J segment 4 bases; nucleotides outside the gene matches: 6. The CDR3 coding sequence is TGCGCCAGCAGTGAAGTCGGGGGGAATTACAATGAGCAGTTCTTC. This sequence encodes CASSEVGGNYNEQFF.

The chain links TRBV4-3 to TRBJ1-5; the D gene is possibly TRBD1 (5 bases). CDR3 length equals 15 residues. Per germline, CDR1 LGHNA and CDR2 YSLEER. V lost 1 base to trimming and J lost 6 bases, with 13 bases between them. The CDR3: CASSQGGGEGQPQHF. The CDR3 region has the DNA TGCGCCAGCAGCCAAGGGGGGGGTGAGGGTCAGCCCCAGCATTTT.

This clonotype was counted only a few times. The chain uses TRBV19 and TRBJ2-7; D gene unclear. CDR3 length: 15 amino acids. Germline values: CDR1 LNHDA, CDR2 SQIVND (reference sequence). Trimming removed 5 bases at V and 2 bases at J, with 16 bases between. CDR3 residues: CASSPGLMETYEQYF. In DNA, the CDR3 is TGTGCCAGTAGTCCTGGGCTCATGGAAACCTACGAGCAGTACTTC.

This clonotype came up a few times. The chain has TRBV5-1 and TRBJ1-1, with a possible D match to TRBD1 (5 bases). The CDR3 is 14 amino acids. Germline CDR1 SGHRS, CDR2 YFSETQ. Trimming left V 5 bases short and J 5 bases short, with 16 bases between. The DNA of the CDR3 is TGCGCCAGCAGTTTTTACCAGGGTGAAACTGAAGCTTTCTTT. Residues: CASSFYQGETEAFF.

This clonotype was detected only a few times. The chain uses TRBV7-3 and TRBJ2-1; no clear D gene. Trimming removed 0 bases at V and 5 bases at J, with 8 bases between. Germline loops: CDR1 SGHTA, CDR2 FQGTGA. The CDR3 length is 14 residues. Here the CDR3 DNA reads TGTGCCAGCAGCTTAACGGAATCGGACAATGAGCAGTTCTTC. The encoded protein is CASSLTESDNEQFF.

In this sample, this clonotype turned up a few times. The chain combines TRBV12-3 or TRBV12-4 with TRBJ1-2; D perhaps matches TRBD1 (5 bases). The V and J ends lost 5 bases and 3 bases respectively, with 13 bases between them. There are 14 residues in the CDR3. As DNA, the CDR3 is TGTGCCAGCAGTCCCCCGGGGGACGACTATGGCTACACCTTC. Amino acids: CASSPPGDDYGYTF.

This clonotype was found many times. This chain joins TRBV11-2 and TRBJ2-4; a weak D match, TRBD1 (5 bases). The CDR3 is 14 amino acids. Trimming left V 4 bases short and J 0 bases short, with 7 bases between. Germline loops: CDR1 SGHAT, CDR2 FQNNGV. CDR3 bases: TGTGCCAGCAGCTCAACAGGAGCCAAAAACATTCAGTACTTC. This encodes CASSSTGAKNIQYF.

The chain joins TRBV19 to TRBJ1-2; 7 nucleotides align to TRBD1. CDR3 size: 14 residues. Germline CDR1 LNHDA, CDR2 SQIVND (reference sequence). J lost 0 bases, V lost 9 bases, and 7 bases had no gene match. Here the CDR3 reads CASVGTATNYGYTF. CDR3 sequence (DNA): TGTGCCAGCGTCGGGACAGCTACTAACTATGGCTACACCTTC.

The V call is TRBV6-6, the J call TRBJ1-1, with D uncertain. CDR1 and CDR2 (germline): MNHNY, SVGAGI (reference sequence). Trimming removed 0 bases from V and 2 bases from J, with 7 bases in between. This CDR3 has 14 residues. The CDR3 region is CASSYSKVNTEAFF. DNA for the CDR3: TGTGCCAGCAGTTACTCGAAGGTCAACACTGAAGCTTTCTTT.

The sample holds a few counts of this clonotype. V gene TRBV6-2 or TRBV6-3 combines with J gene TRBJ1-5; D ambiguous. Per the germline V gene, CDR1 is MNHEY and CDR2 is SVGEGT. The CDR3 spans 13 residues. CDR3 nucleotides: TGTGCACATTCGCCCGGTGTTGGACAGCCCCAGCATTTT. Translated, it gives CAHSPGVGQPQHF.

The rearrangement joins TRBV20-1 to TRBJ1-2; unclear D gene. Trimming pared 5 bases from V and 4 bases from J, leaving 11 bases between. Germline CDR1 reads DFQATT; CDR2 reads SNEGSKA (reference sequence). The CDR3 is 12 amino acids. The CDR3 region is CSAPLGPYGYTF. CDR3 DNA sequence: TGCAGTGCTCCTCTCGGCCCCTATGGCTACACCTTC.

This clonotype was detected only a few times. The chain is built from TRBV4-1 and TRBJ2-7; no definite D call. Germline V gene sequence: CDR1 MGHRA, CDR2 YSYEKL. Deletions cut 4 bases from V and 1 base from J, with 11 bases between. The CDR3 is made up of 14 amino acids. CDR3 DNA: TGCGCCAGCAGCCTCCGTGGGCCTTCCTACGAGCAGTACTTC. Translated, it gives CASSLRGPSYEQYF.

This clonotype was counted only a few times. This chain uses TRBV9 with TRBJ2-1; D remains unclear. Germline V gene sequence: CDR1 SGDLS, CDR2 YYNGEE. This CDR3 contains 15 residues. V lost 2 bases and J lost 9, with 18 bases in between. The CDR3, as DNA: TGTGCCAGCAGCGTCCACGACACACCGACTCTTGAGCAGTTCTTC. It yields the protein CASSVHDTPTLEQFF.

The chain has TRBV4-1 and TRBJ2-2; D might be TRBD2 (5 bases). CDR1 MGHRA and CDR2 YSYEKL come from the germline V gene. This CDR3 contains 13 residues. Trimming stripped 4 bases from V and 7 bases from J, with 10 bases between. CDR3 nucleotides: TGCGCCAGCAGCCTGGAGGTTGACGGGGAGCTGTTTTTT. Amino acids: CASSLEVDGELFF.

This clonotype appeared a single time. The rearrangement links TRBV6-1 to TRBJ2-3; a possible D gene is TRBD2 (6 bases). Trimming left V 6 bases short and J 2 bases short, with 12 bases between. The germline CDR1 and CDR2 sequences are MNHNS and SASEGT. The CDR3 spans 14 residues. CDR3 in amino acids: CASREGSDTDTQYF. CDR3 DNA: TGTGCCAGCAGGGAGGGTAGCGACACAGATACGCAGTATTTT.

This chain joins TRBV20-1 and TRBJ2-1; D tentatively fits TRBD1 or TRBD2 (5 bases each). Germline V gives CDR1 DFQATT, CDR2 SNEGSKA (reference sequence). The CDR3 spans 13 residues. The germline V and J ends were trimmed by 4 bases and 10 bases, with 17 bases remaining between them. The CDR3 nucleotides are TGCAGTGCTAAAGCTTCCGGGACGAGGGAGCAGTTCTTC. Its translation: CSAKASGTREQFF.

This clonotype has a single count. This rearrangement joins TRBV27 to TRBJ1-1, with a tentative D call TRBD1 (6 bases). The CDR3 is made up of 17 amino acids. The V gene's germline CDR1 is MNHEY and CDR2 SMNVEV (reference sequence). V was cut by 7 bases and J by 9 bases, with 30 bases left in between. The CDR3 loop is CASTNLGTRGPLAKAFF. CDR3 DNA: TGTGCCAGCACTAATTTGGGAACCAGGGGACCTCTTGCCAAAGCTTTCTTT.

A few counts support this clonotype. The chain recombines TRBV11-2 with TRBJ2-1, with TRBD2 identical over 15 bases. This CDR3 region has 17 residues. V shed 1 base, J shed 7 bases, and the junction held 5 bases outside the gene matches. The germline V gene encodes CDR1 SGHAT and CDR2 FQNNGV. CDR3 in amino acids: CASSLGGTSGGQNEQFF. The CDR3 DNA is TGTGCCAGCAGCTTAGGCGGGACTAGCGGGGGGCAAAATGAGCAGTTCTTC.

V gene TRBV9 combines with J gene TRBJ1-2; weak D call: TRBD1 (6 bases). The germline CDR1 and CDR2 sequences are SGDLS and YYNGEE. With 4 bases removed from V and 7 bases from J, the gap between germline ends came to 17 bases. CDR3 length equals 14 residues. CDR3 protein: CASSFNREKGGYTF. DNA for the CDR3: TGTGCCAGCAGCTTCAACAGGGAAAAGGGTGGCTACACCTTC.

This chain links TRBV2 with TRBJ2-7; possibly TRBD1 or TRBD2 for D (5 bases each). The CDR3 spans 14 residues. Germline CDR1 reads SNHLY; CDR2 reads FYNNEI. The V end was cut by 5 bases, the J end by 3 bases, with 14 bases between. CDR3 residues: CASSPGRGDYEQYF. Written as DNA, the CDR3 is TGTGCCAGCAGTCCCGGAAGAGGGGACTACGAGCAGTACTTC.

This chain links TRBV7-2 with TRBJ2-7, with 9 nucleotides matching TRBD2. The CDR3 contains 16 residues. CDR1 is SGHTA and CDR2 is FQGNSA in the germline V gene. With V trimmed by 1 base and J by 3 bases, 7 bases remained unmatched. CDR3 loop: CASSLESSGGFYEQYF. The CDR3 DNA reads TGTGCCAGCAGCTTAGAGAGTAGCGGGGGCTTCTACGAGCAGTACTTC. Supplemented by reference TRBV7-2 and TRBJ2-7, the full variable domain reads GAGVSQSPSNKVTEKGKDVELRCDPISGHTALYWYRQSLGQGLEFLIYFQGNSAPDKSGLPSDRFSAERTGGSVSTLTIQRTQQEDSAVYLCASSLESSGGFYEQYFGPGTRLTVT.

In this sample, this clonotype turned up a few times. V gene TRBV11-3 combines with J gene TRBJ2-1, with TRBD1 as a possible D gene (6 bases). V lost 5 bases, J lost 0 bases, and 17 bases lay in between. Germline CDR1 and CDR2: SGHNT and YENEEA. This CDR3 contains 17 residues. The DNA of the CDR3 is TGTGCCAGCAGCCCGCCAGTAGACAGGAGCTCCTACAATGAGCAGTTCTTC. Encoded protein: CASSPPVDRSSYNEQFF.

This clonotype came up a few times. CDR3 protein: CASSQPGQGWYNEQFF. As DNA, the CDR3 is TGTGCCAGCAGCCAGCCGGGACAGGGGTGGTACAATGAGCAGTTCTTC. V and J are TRBV14 and TRBJ2-1; 10 bases match TRBD1. The CDR3 sequence is 16 residues long. Germline CDR1 reads SGHDN; CDR2 reads FVKESK. Trimming removed 3 bases from V and 4 bases from J; junction bases left unmatched: 6.

A few counts support this clonotype. The chain links TRBV15 to TRBJ2-5, with D perhaps TRBD2 (7 bases). The CDR3 runs 15 residues. The V and J ends lost 6 bases and 5 bases respectively, with 19 bases between them. In germline, CDR1 is LNHNV, CDR2 YYDKDF (reference sequence). The CDR3, as DNA: TGTGCCACCAGTCAGGGGACGACCGGGAGGGAGACCCAGTACTTC. Residues: CATSQGTTGRETQYF.